Shown below are 12 T cell receptor beta chains from a single sample sequenced in a study of blood T cells in healthy people across ages. The use of a sample-barcoded 5' primer and a J-beta primer mix characterized a second PCR of roughly 6 to 11 cycles. TCRdb re-analysed the 5' RACE reads in MiXCR, keeping a single row per CDR3 protein. The sample contains about 1.5 million distinct CDR3 sequences, 40% to 45% of which appear only once. Sequencing was performed on blood. The receptors come from a woman aged 18-30 years in good health.

The genes are TRBV20-1 and TRBJ2-4; D perhaps matches TRBD1 (5 bases). This CDR3 is 12 amino acids long. The ends were cut back, 2 bases at V and 8 bases at J, with 10 bases in the middle. The germline V gene has CDR1 DFQATT and CDR2 SNEGSKA (reference sequence). This CDR3 is CSARPGRDIQYF. CDR3 sequence (DNA): TGCAGTGCTAGACCGGGCAGGGACATTCAGTACTTC.

V usage is TRBV20-1 and J usage is TRBJ1-1; weak D call: TRBD1 (6 bases). The CDR3 is 14 amino acids. CDR1 DFQATT and CDR2 SNEGSKA come from the germline V gene (reference sequence). The V end lost 3 bases, the J end lost 2 bases, and 13 bases lay between the germline ends. CDR3 residues: CSASTGLPNTEAFF. The CDR3, as DNA: TGCAGTGCTAGCACAGGGTTACCTAACACTGAAGCTTTCTTT.

V is TRBV7-9 and J is TRBJ2-5; D may be TRBD2 (6 bases). The V and J ends lost 2 bases and 0 bases respectively, with 7 bases between them. CDR3 length: 14 residues. Germline values: CDR1 SEHNR, CDR2 FQNEAQ (reference sequence). In DNA, the CDR3 is TGTGCCAGCAGCTTACGGACTAACCAAGAGACCCAGTACTTC. This encodes CASSLRTNQETQYF.

This clonotype was found once. This chain links TRBV20-1 with TRBJ2-1; 10 bases line up with TRBD1. CDR1 is DFQATT, CDR2 SNEGSKA, per germline (reference sequence). CDR3 size: 13 residues. Losses at the gene ends were 4 bases for V and 8 bases for J; bases not matched to a gene: 5. The CDR3 nucleotides read TGCAGTGCTAAAGGGACAGGGGTGGATGAGCAGTTCTTC. Its translation is CSAKGTGVDEQFF.

This clonotype was recorded a few times. The chain has TRBV20-1 and TRBJ1-5; D is undetermined. The germline V and J ends were trimmed by 1 base and 5 bases, with 9 bases remaining between them. The CDR3 is 13 amino acids. Germline V gene data show CDR1 as DFQATT and CDR2 as SNEGSKA (reference sequence). The CDR3 loop reads CSARGTVDQPQHF. For the CDR3, the DNA is TGCAGTGCTAGAGGTACGGTGGATCAGCCCCAGCATTTT.

With respect to this clonotype: The junction departs from the called germline gene at one end, perhaps through a read error. The chain recombines TRBV6-2 or TRBV6-3 with TRBJ2-3; tentative D call: TRBD2 (6 bases). The CDR3 runs to 15 residues. Germline V gives CDR1 MNHEY, CDR2 SVGEGT. CDR3 sequence: CASNYGGTGKDTQYF. In DNA form, the CDR3 reads TGTGCCAGCAATTACGGGGGAACGGGAAAAGATACGCAGTATTTT.

The rearrangement links TRBV28 to TRBJ2-1, with a weak D call TRBD2 (6 bases). Germline V CDR1 and CDR2: MDHEN, SYDVKM. The CDR3 covers 13 residues. V shed 3 bases and J shed 8 bases, with 11 bases lying between them. The CDR3 bases are TGTGCCAGCAGTTTCGGCGGGGTACATGAGCAGTTCTTC. Protein sequence: CASSFGGVHEQFF.

The genes are TRBV6-1 and TRBJ1-4; D is perhaps TRBD1 (5 bases). V lost 0 bases, J lost 4 bases, and 12 bases lay in between. This CDR3 has 16 amino acids. Per germline, CDR1 MNHNS and CDR2 SASEGT. CDR3 sequence reads: CASSEALGTGNEKLFF. The DNA of the CDR3 is TGTGCCAGCAGTGAAGCGCTTGGGACGGGTAATGAAAAACTGTTTTTT.

The chain joins TRBV20-1 to TRBJ1-4, with D unclear. The CDR3 contains 14 residues. The V end was cut by 6 bases, the J end by 0 bases, with 11 bases between. CDR1 is DFQATT and CDR2 is SNEGSKA in the germline V gene (reference sequence). The CDR3 loop reads CSAGQTATNEKLFF. The DNA of the CDR3 is TGCAGTGCAGGCCAGACTGCAACTAATGAAAAACTGTTTTTT.

This clonotype has more than one count but fewer than ten. The gene calls are TRBV7-9 and TRBJ1-5; 8 nucleotides agree with TRBD1. The V and J ends lost 5 bases and 5 bases, in that order; junction bases with no gene match: 11. This CDR3 region has 16 residues. Germline CDR1 SEHNR, CDR2 FQNEAQ (reference sequence). The CDR3 DNA reads TGTGCCAGCAGCCCGGGAGCGGGCAGGGGGCATCAGCCCCAGCATTTT. Residues: CASSPGAGRGHQPQHF.

The J gene is TRBJ1-2, the V gene TRBV4-2, with no clear D. CDR3 size: 13 residues. The germline V gene encodes CDR1 LGHNA and CDR2 YNFKEQ. Trimming left V 0 bases short and J 5 bases short, with 7 bases between. CDR3 in amino acids: CASSQDLGYGYTF. In DNA, the CDR3 is TGTGCCAGCAGCCAAGATCTGGGTTATGGCTACACCTTC.

This chain links TRBV7-2 with TRBJ2-1; a weak D match, TRBD2 (6 bases). Near its end, the DNA agrees better with TRBJ2-7, so the J call may be wrong. Germline CDR1 and CDR2: SGHTA and FQGNSA. This CDR3 is built from 15 residues. In nucleotides, the CDR3 is TGTGCCAGCAGCCCCTTTTCGGGGGAATACAATGAGCAGTACTTC. Translation: CASSPFSGEYNEQYF.